These 30 T cell receptor beta chains were all obtained from the same sample, sequenced in a study of T cell changes during pregnancy in multiple sclerosis. Clones were read by immunoSEQ multiplex PCR, and TCRdb kept only the in-frame ones, dropping some. Of approximately 53,000 clones listed, over 90% are singletons. Sample: CD4+ T cells from peripheral blood mononuclear cells, taken in the second trimester of pregnancy. The receptors shown here come from a female donor with multiple sclerosis, enrolled in a pregnancy study.

The chain couples TRBV6-4 to TRBJ1-2; 9 positions agree with TRBD1. After removal of 6 bases from V and 0 bases from J, the junction contained 5 bases not matched to a gene. The CDR3 is 15 residues long. Germline assignment: CDR1 MRHNA and CDR2 SNTAGT. DNA for the CDR3: TGTGCCAGCAGCCCTGGGACAGGGACTAACTATGGCTACACCTTC. Its protein is CASSPGTGTNYGYTF.

The chain combines TRBV5-6 with TRBJ1-2, with 8 nucleotides matching TRBD1. After removal of 4 bases from V and 7 bases from J, the junction contained 3 bases not matched to a gene. This CDR3 region has 12 residues. Germline V gene sequence: CDR1 SGHDT, CDR2 YYEEEE. In nucleotides, the CDR3 is TGTGCCAGCAGCAATGACAGGGGTGGCTACACCTTC. Protein sequence: CASSNDRGGYTF.

V and J are TRBV15 and TRBJ2-1, with 7 bases fitting TRBD2. From germline, CDR1 is LNHNV and CDR2 YYDKDF (reference sequence). The CDR3 covers 14 residues. Trimming took 1 base from V and 8 from J; bases not matched to a gene: 5. CDR3 protein: CATSRGYGGDEQFF. The CDR3 DNA reads as TGTGCCACCAGCAGAGGGTATGGGGGGGATGAGCAGTTCTTC.

This clone occurred once. V usage is TRBV29-1 and J usage is TRBJ1-1; possible D gene TRBD1, 6 bases. Germline assignment: CDR1 SQVTM and CDR2 ANQGSEA. The CDR3 has 12 residues. With 8 bases removed from V and 1 base from J, the gap between germline ends came to 11 bases. The CDR3 DNA sequence: TGCAGCTCCTGGACAGCGAACACTGAAGCTTTCTTT. Translated, it gives CSSWTANTEAFF.

This clone was observed a few times. The chain employs TRBV6-1 and TRBJ1-6; no definite D call. In germline, CDR1 is MNHNS, CDR2 SASEGT. Trimming pared 11 bases from V and 9 bases from J, leaving 17 bases between. The CDR3 spans 13 residues. In DNA form, the CDR3 reads TGTGCCGCCAAAGAGGGTTTTTTTTCACCCCTCCACTTT. Translation: CAAKEGFFSPLHF.

The CDR3 loop reads CASSFSGSTDTQYF. DNA for the CDR3: TGTGCCAGCAGCTTTAGCGGGAGTACTGATACGCAGTATTTT. The chain carries TRBV7-9 and TRBJ2-3; 9 bases line up with TRBD2. The trim removed 3 bases at V and 6 bases at J, leaving 4 bases unmatched. CDR1 is SEHNR and CDR2 is FQNEAQ in the germline V gene (reference sequence). CDR3 length: 14 residues.

This clone was recorded only once. This chain uses TRBV9 with TRBJ2-5, with D tentatively TRBD1 (5 bases). From germline, CDR1 is SGDLS and CDR2 YYNGEE. The CDR3 has 17 amino acids. V was shortened by 4 bases and J by 5 bases, with 24 bases between the two germline ends. The CDR3 loop reads CASSPGLRVLGWETQYF. CDR3 coding DNA: TGTGCCAGCAGCCCCGGCCTCAGGGTGCTGGGGTGGGAGACCCAGTACTTC.

The CDR3 DNA reads TGTGCCAGCAGCTTCGACAGGGCTGGGCCTGAAGCTTTCTTT. Translating gives CASSFDRAGPEAFF. This rearrangement joins TRBV7-9 to TRBJ1-1, with 7 positions matching TRBD1. In germline, CDR1 is SEHNR, CDR2 FQNEAQ (reference sequence). The V gene end was trimmed by 3 bases and the J gene end by 6 bases; junction bases not matched to a gene: 7. CDR3 length: 14 residues. The full variable domain, completed using reference TRBV7-9 and TRBJ1-1, is DTGVSQNPRHKITKRGQNVTFRCDPISEHNRLYWYRQTLGQGPEFLTYFQNEAQLEKSRLLSDRFSAERPKGSFSTLEIQRTEQGDSAMYLCASSFDRAGPEAFFGQGTRLTVV.

The chain joins TRBV5-1 to TRBJ2-3; 10 bases match TRBD1. This CDR3 comprises 14 residues. CDR1 and CDR2 (germline): SGHRS, YFSETQ. The ends lost 3 bases at V and 9 bases at J; junction bases unmatched: 7. CDR3 in amino acids: CASSSLGGQGTQYF. In DNA form, the CDR3 reads TGCGCCAGCAGCTCACTCGGGGGACAGGGGACGCAGTATTTT. The complete variable domain, with remaining parts taken from reference TRBV5-1 and TRBJ2-3, reads KAGVTQTPRYLIKTRGQQVTLSCSPISGHRSVSWYQQTPGQGLQFLFEYFSETQRNKGNFPGRFSGRQFSNSRSEMNVSTLELGDSALYLCASSSLGGQGTQYFGPGTRLTVL.

This clone is a singleton in its sample. This chain links TRBV5-1 with TRBJ2-5; 8 nucleotides agree with TRBD2. CDR1 is SGHRS and CDR2 is YFSETQ in the germline V gene. The trim removed 0 bases at V and 3 bases at J, leaving 7 bases unmatched. There are 16 residues in the CDR3. The CDR3 nucleotides are TGCGCCAGCAGCTTGGGCGGCGGGGGGAAGGAAGAGACCCAGTACTTC. As protein: CASSLGGGGKEETQYF.

Only a few counts were recorded for this clone. CDR3 protein: CASSHGSLGEQYF. The CDR3 region has the DNA TGTGCCAGCAGCCATGGGAGCCTGGGGGAGCAGTACTTC. V and J are TRBV7-3 and TRBJ2-7; tentatively, D is TRBD2 (5 bases). V was pared by 5 bases and J by 7 bases, with 15 bases between. The CDR3 spans 13 residues. Germline-derived CDR1 and CDR2 are SGHTA and FQGTGA.

The chain links TRBV7-9 to TRBJ1-5, with 8 bases fitting TRBD1. Germline V gene sequence: CDR1 SEHNR, CDR2 FQNEAQ (reference sequence). V dropped 3 bases and J dropped 4; count of bases not matched to a gene: 2. The CDR3 extends over 14 amino acids. CDR3 residues: CASSLTGANQPQHF. CDR3 coding DNA: TGTGCCAGCAGCTTGACAGGGGCGAATCAGCCCCAGCATTTT. Filled out from reference TRBV7-9 and TRBJ1-5, the complete variable domain reads DTGVSQNPRHKITKRGQNVTFRCDPISEHNRLYWYRQTLGQGPEFLTYFQNEAQLEKSRLLSDRFSAERPKGSFSTLEIQRTEQGDSAMYLCASSLTGANQPQHFGDGTRLSIL.

This sequence joins TRBV6-5 and TRBJ2-7; 8 nucleotides agree with TRBD1. The CDR3 is made up of 14 amino acids. Germline V CDR1 and CDR2: MNHEY, SVGAGI. V lost 6 bases and J lost 0; bases outside the gene matches: 4. The DNA for the CDR3 is TGTGCCAGCAGGACAGGGGCCTACTCCTACGAGCAGTACTTC. Translated, it gives CASRTGAYSYEQYF.

The chain recombines TRBV27 with TRBJ1-2, with 7 positions matching TRBD1. V gave up 6 bases and J gave up 8 bases; unmatched junction bases: 12. This CDR3 region has 14 residues. CDR1 is MNHEY and CDR2 is SMNVEV in the germline V gene (reference sequence). CDR3 amino acids: CASSRQGSTSGYTF. The CDR3 bases are TGTGCCAGCAGCAGACAGGGCTCCACCTCCGGCTACACCTTC.

This sequence joins TRBV28 and TRBJ2-7; no clear D gene. The V and J ends lost 5 bases and 4 bases respectively, with 6 bases between them. Germline CDR1 and CDR2: MDHEN and SYDVKM. The CDR3 is made up of 11 amino acids. The CDR3 spells CASSARYEQYF. The CDR3 DNA reads as TGTGCCAGCAGTGCTCGGTACGAGCAGTACTTC.

V and J are TRBV7-9 and TRBJ1-1, with a tentative D call TRBD1 (5 bases). Trimming left V 5 bases short and J 3 bases short, with 13 bases between. This CDR3 spans 14 amino acids. CDR1 and CDR2 from the germline V gene are SEHNR and FQNEAQ (reference sequence). Written as DNA, the CDR3 is TGTGCCAGCAGCCCCCACGGGGGTTACACTGAAGCTTTCTTT. It codes for CASSPHGGYTEAFF.

The rearrangement uses TRBV7-9 and TRBJ1-4, with a weak D call TRBD1 (5 bases). This CDR3 comprises 17 residues. The V gene's germline CDR1 is SEHNR and CDR2 FQNEAQ (reference sequence). The germline V and J ends were trimmed by 1 base and 7 bases, with 19 bases remaining between them. CDR3 region: CASSLVAGTPWSEKLFF. In nucleotides, the CDR3 is TGTGCCAGCAGCTTAGTGGCGGGGACCCCCTGGAGTGAAAAACTGTTTTTT.

The genes are TRBV27 and TRBJ1-2; the match to TRBD1 covers 7 bases. V gave up 2 bases and J gave up 8 bases; unmatched junction bases: 8. This CDR3 is built from 14 residues. Germline-derived CDR1 and CDR2 are MNHEY and SMNVEV (reference sequence). This CDR3 is CASSLGGGAPGYTF. DNA of the CDR3: TGTGCCAGCAGTTTAGGAGGGGGCGCCCCCGGCTACACCTTC.

The J gene is TRBJ1-2, the V gene TRBV15; 9 bases fit TRBD1. Unmatched junction bases numbered 4, after V lost 4 bases and J lost 1 base. The CDR3 contains 15 residues. The germline V gene encodes CDR1 LNHNV and CDR2 YYDKDF (reference sequence). The CDR3 coding sequence is TGTGCCACCAGCATGTGGGACAGGGTTAACTATGGCTACACCTTC. Translating it yields CATSMWDRVNYGYTF. Filled out from reference TRBV15 and TRBJ1-2, the complete variable domain reads DAMVIQNPRYQVTQFGKPVTLSCSQTLNHNVMYWYQQKSSQAPKLLFHYYDKDFNNEADTPDNFQSRRPNTSFCFLDIRSPGLGDTAMYLCATSMWDRVNYGYTFGSGTRLTVV.

V usage is TRBV7-8 and J usage is TRBJ2-1; possibly TRBD2 for D (6 bases). The germline V gene encodes CDR1 SGHVS and CDR2 FQNEAQ. The V gene lost 8 bases and the J gene lost 5 bases, with 16 bases spanning the gap. CDR3 length equals 14 residues. The CDR3 nucleotides are TGTGCCAGCGGGGGAGGCCGATACAACAATGAGCAGTTCTTC. This sequence encodes CASGGGRYNNEQFF.

The rearrangement links TRBV11-3 to TRBJ2-3; 9 bases are shared with TRBD1. In germline, CDR1 is SGHNT, CDR2 YENEEA. J lost 9 bases, V lost 4 bases, and 2 bases had no gene match. The CDR3 sequence is 12 residues long. CDR3 region: CASSSDRGTQYF. In nucleotides, the CDR3 is TGTGCCAGCAGCTCGGACAGGGGAACGCAGTATTTT.

The chain recombines TRBV5-5 with TRBJ2-5, with 7 bases matching TRBD2. Germline CDR1 reads SGHKS; CDR2 reads YYEKEE (reference sequence). V gave up 0 bases and J gave up 4 bases; unmatched junction bases: 9. This CDR3 comprises 16 residues. This chain's CDR3 is CASSLELRGGGETQYF. CDR3 bases: TGTGCCAGCAGCTTGGAGTTGAGGGGCGGGGGAGAGACCCAGTACTTC.

The gene calls are TRBV15 and TRBJ2-1; 9 positions agree with TRBD2. The trim removed 0 bases at V and 3 bases at J, leaving 3 bases unmatched. The CDR3 is 16 residues long. Germline V gene data show CDR1 as LNHNV and CDR2 as YYDKDF (reference sequence). The CDR3: CATSRDISGGYNEQFF. In DNA form, the CDR3 reads TGTGCCACCAGCAGAGATATTAGCGGGGGCTACAATGAGCAGTTCTTC.

This chain joins TRBV14 and TRBJ1-1; 8 nucleotides line up with TRBD1. CDR3 length: 19 amino acids. V lost 3 bases, J lost 0 bases, and 15 bases stayed unmatched. CDR1 and CDR2 from the germline V gene are SGHDN and FVKESK. The CDR3 nucleotides read TGTGCCAGCAGCCACAGCTTCCGAGACAGGGGCTCGGTGAACACTGAAGCTTTCTTT. Translated, it gives CASSHSFRDRGSVNTEAFF.

The chain couples TRBV5-1 to TRBJ2-2; tentative D call: TRBD1 (6 bases). Germline CDR1 is SGHRS and CDR2 is YFSETQ. The CDR3 loop spans 18 amino acids. Trimming left V 0 bases short and J 6 bases short, with 21 bases between. The CDR3 coding sequence is TGCGCCAGCAGCTTGGCTGGGGGCCTCCCCCCATTCGCCGGGGAGCTGTTTTTT. Translation: CASSLAGGLPPFAGELFF.

The CDR3 region is CASNFDRGGNTEAFF. The CDR3 coding sequence is TGTGCCAGCAACTTTGACAGGGGGGGAAACACTGAAGCTTTCTTT. This chain joins TRBV27 and TRBJ1-1, with 9 bases matching TRBD1. CDR1 and CDR2 from the germline V gene are MNHEY and SMNVEV (reference sequence). The ends lost 7 bases at V and 2 bases at J; junction bases unmatched: 8. The CDR3 is 15 amino acids.

This chain joins TRBV7-8 and TRBJ2-1; 10 bases are shared with TRBD2. Germline V lookup: CDR1 SGHVS, CDR2 FQNEAQ. V shed 6 bases, J shed 9 bases, and the junction held 8 bases outside the gene matches. The CDR3 sequence is 14 residues long. The CDR3 loop is CASRVSGGAREQFF. In DNA form, the CDR3 reads TGTGCCAGCAGGGTAAGCGGGGGGGCGCGTGAGCAGTTCTTC.

In nucleotides, the CDR3 is TGTGCCATCAGTGAGTCCCCCCAGGGAGGAGCCGGGGAGCTGTTTTTT. This codes for CAISESPQGGAGELFF. The J gene is TRBJ2-2, the V gene TRBV10-3, with D possibly being TRBD2 (6 bases). The germline CDR1 and CDR2 sequences are ENHRY and SYGVKD. The CDR3 has 16 residues. The V end was cut by 0 bases, the J end by 6 bases, with 14 bases between.

This clone was observed a single time. The chain links TRBV19 to TRBJ2-7; 8 bases align to TRBD1. This CDR3 contains 15 residues. The junction had 11 bases not matched to a gene; V was cut back by 9 bases and J by 1 base. Looked up from germline, CDR1 is LNHDA and CDR2 is SQIVND (reference sequence). Here the CDR3 DNA reads TGTGCCAGCAGGGGGAGGACAGGGAGTTCCTACGAGCAGTACTTC. This sequence encodes CASRGRTGSSYEQYF.

The chain joins TRBV30 to TRBJ1-1; D is perhaps TRBD1 (5 bases). The CDR3 covers 11 residues. Per the germline V gene, CDR1 is GTSNPN and CDR2 is SVGIG (reference sequence). The V gene lost 8 bases and the J gene lost 5 bases, with 12 bases spanning the gap. The CDR3, as DNA: TGTGCCAGAGAAAGGGGAACTGAAGCTTTCTTT. This gives the protein CARERGTEAFF.